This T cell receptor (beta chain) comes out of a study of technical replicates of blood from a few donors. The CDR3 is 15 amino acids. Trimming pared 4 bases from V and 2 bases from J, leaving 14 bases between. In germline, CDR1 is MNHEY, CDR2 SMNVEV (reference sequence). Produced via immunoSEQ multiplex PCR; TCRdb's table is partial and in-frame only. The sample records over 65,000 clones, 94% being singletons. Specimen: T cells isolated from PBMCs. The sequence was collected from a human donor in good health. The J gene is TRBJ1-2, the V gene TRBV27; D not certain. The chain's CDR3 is CASSSWRDNNYGYTF. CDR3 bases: TGTGCCAGCAGTTCCTGGCGAGACAACAACTATGGCTACACCTTC.